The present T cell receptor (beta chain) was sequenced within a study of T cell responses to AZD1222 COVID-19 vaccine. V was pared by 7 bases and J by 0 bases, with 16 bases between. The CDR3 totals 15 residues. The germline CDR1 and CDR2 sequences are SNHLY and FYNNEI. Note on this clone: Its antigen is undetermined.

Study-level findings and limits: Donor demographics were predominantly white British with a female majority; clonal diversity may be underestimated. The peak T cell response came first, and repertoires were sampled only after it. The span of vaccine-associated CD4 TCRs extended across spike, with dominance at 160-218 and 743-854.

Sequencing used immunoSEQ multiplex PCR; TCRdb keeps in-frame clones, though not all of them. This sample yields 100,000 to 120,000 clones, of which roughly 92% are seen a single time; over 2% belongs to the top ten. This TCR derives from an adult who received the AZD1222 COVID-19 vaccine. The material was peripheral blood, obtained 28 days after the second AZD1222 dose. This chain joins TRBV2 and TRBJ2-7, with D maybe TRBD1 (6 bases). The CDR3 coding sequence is TGTGCCAGCACCTTAGACAGGACGAGCTCCTACGAGCAGTACTTC. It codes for CASTLDRTSSYEQYF.